This T cell receptor beta chain was found in a study of blood T cell repertoires in COVID-19. In this sample, this clone turned up a few times. Data came from immunoSEQ multiplex PCR; TCRdb stores just in-frame clones and leaves some out. The table has under 100,000 clones, around four fifths seen once. The CDR3 sequence is 13 residues long. Trimming cost V 3 bases and J 8 bases, with 10 bases left between them. Germline V CDR1 and CDR2: LNHDA, SQIVND (reference sequence). The V call is TRBV19, the J call TRBJ1-4; no reliable D call. The sample consisted of peripheral blood. The clonotype comes from a woman aged 70 to 79 with acute or convalescent COVID-19. CDR3 coding DNA: TGTGCCAGTAGTATTTTCGAGAGCGAAAAACTGTTTTTT. It codes for CASSIFESEKLFF. The full variable domain, completed using reference TRBV19 and TRBJ1-4, is DGGITQSPKYLFRKEGQNVTLSCEQNLNHDAMYWYRQDPGQGLRLIYYSQIVNDFQKGDIAEGYSVSREKKESFPLTVTSAQKNPTAFYLCASSIFESEKLFFGSGTQLSVL.